This T cell receptor beta chain was recorded in a study of T-cell reconstitution after alpha-beta-depleted transplantation in children. Study-wide results and limits: In patients about two months after transplant, alpha-beta T cells reportedly arose from several hundred expanded graft clones. Once a year had passed after transplant, T-cell counts and diversity came mostly from newly produced T cells. Surviving recipient T cells and thymic progenitors produced the high day-60 TCRbeta diversity seen in some patients.

Library preparation (for TCRbeta) was performed with unique molecular identifiers. TCRdb reprocessed the PCR reads with MiXCR, giving one entry per CDR3 protein. The sample includes about 200,000 distinct CDR3 sequences, 6.3% of them seen just once. The CDR3 sequence is 14 residues long. Germline CDR1 SNHLY, CDR2 FYNNEI. The V gene lost 7 bases and the J gene lost 15 bases, with 25 bases spanning the gap. This clonotype came up many times. Its target is unknown. The source was PBMCs, collected before TCRalphabeta/CD19-depleted stem cell transplant. The TCR was taken from a girl under three years old with combined immunodeficiency, due to receive a stem cell transplant. This rearrangement joins TRBV2 to TRBJ2-1, with D perhaps TRBD2 (6 bases). The CDR3 loop reads CASNEPTFSGDGFF. CDR3 bases: TGTGCCAGCAATGAGCCCACCTTCTCGGGGGATGGGTTCTTC.